These T cell receptor beta chains were read from a single sample in a study of CD8 T cells in Susac syndrome. TCRdb recomputed calls from the immunoSEQ multiplex PCR reads with MiXCR, one row per CDR3 protein. Of some 160,000 distinct CDR3 sequences in the sample, 90% to 95% are singletons; the top ten hold around 0.16%. The sequencing input was CD8+ T cells from PBMCs. All receptors derive from a human donor with multiple sclerosis. CDR3s include the opening cysteine and the closing phenylalanine or tryptophan. A D gene is named only where the DNA matches it firmly.

V,D,J,length,CDR3,DNA
TRBV7-9,TRBD2,TRBJ2-7,18,CASSLGPGLAGRRDEQYF,TGTGCCAGCAGCTTAGGGCCGGGACTAGCGGGGCGAAGGGACGAGCAGTACTTC
TRBV20-1,.,TRBJ1-1,11,CSASRDTEAFF,TGCAGTGCTAGCCGGGACACTGAAGCTTTCTTT
TRBV12-3/TRBV12-4,.,TRBJ2-7,11,CASISSYEQYF,TGTGCCAGCATATCTAGCTACGAGCAGTACTTC
TRBV5-1,.,TRBJ2-2,12,CASRSPAGELFF,TGCGCCAGCAGGAGCCCAGCCGGGGAGCTGTTTTTT
TRBV4-1,TRBD2,TRBJ2-3,20,CASSQGSGLAGGWSTDTQYF,TGCGCCAGCAGCCAAGGCAGCGGACTAGCGGGAGGCTGGAGCACAGATACGCAGTATTTT
TRBV6-5,.,TRBJ2-7,16,CASSYSNWELPYEQYF,TGTGCCAGCAGTTACTCGAACTGGGAGCTCCCCTACGAGCAGTACTTC
TRBV3-1,.,TRBJ2-7,15,CASSQEQGPPYEQYF,TGTGCCAGCAGCCAAGAACAGGGACCCCCCTACGAGCAGTACTTC
TRBV5-4,.,TRBJ2-1,16,CASSGPGTAGAHEQFF,TGTGCCAGCAGCGGCCCCGGGACTGCTGGCGCACATGAGCAGTTCTTC
TRBV29-1,.,TRBJ2-1,13,CSGAWGPYNEQFF,TGCAGCGGGGCTTGGGGGCCCTACAATGAGCAGTTCTTC
TRBV27,.,TRBJ1-5,16,CASYPVGDRSNQPQHF,TGTGCCAGCTACCCCGTGGGGGACCGAAGCAATCAGCCCCAGCATTTT
TRBV2,TRBD1,TRBJ2-1,14,CASLPRDRDNEQFF,TGTGCCAGCTTACCCCGGGACAGAGACAATGAGCAGTTCTTC
TRBV27,.,TRBJ2-5,14,CASSPWALLETQYF,TGTGCCAGCAGTCCTTGGGCGTTGCTTGAGACCCAGTACTTC
TRBV20-1,.,TRBJ2-5,11,CSATGMETQYF,TGCAGTGCCACAGGGATGGAGACCCAGTACTTC
TRBV29-1,.,TRBJ2-1,12,CSVGSHDNEQFF,TGCAGCGTTGGAAGCCATGACAATGAGCAGTTCTTC
TRBV12-3/TRBV12-4,TRBD1,TRBJ2-7,13,CASSGDSGFEQYF,TGTGCCAGCAGTGGGGACAGTGGGTTCGAGCAGTACTTC